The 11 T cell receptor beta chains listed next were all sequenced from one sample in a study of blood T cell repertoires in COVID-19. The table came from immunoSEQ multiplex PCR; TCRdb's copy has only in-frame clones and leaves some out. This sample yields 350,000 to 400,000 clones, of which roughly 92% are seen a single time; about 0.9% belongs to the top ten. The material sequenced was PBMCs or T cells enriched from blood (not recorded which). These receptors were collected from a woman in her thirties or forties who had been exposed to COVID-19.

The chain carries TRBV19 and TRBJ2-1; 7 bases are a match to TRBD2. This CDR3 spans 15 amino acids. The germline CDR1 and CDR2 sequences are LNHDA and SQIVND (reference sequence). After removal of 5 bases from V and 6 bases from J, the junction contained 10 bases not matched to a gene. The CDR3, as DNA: TGTGCCAGTAGTCGGAGCGGGATGGGGCTCAATGAGCAGTTCTTC. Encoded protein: CASSRSGMGLNEQFF.

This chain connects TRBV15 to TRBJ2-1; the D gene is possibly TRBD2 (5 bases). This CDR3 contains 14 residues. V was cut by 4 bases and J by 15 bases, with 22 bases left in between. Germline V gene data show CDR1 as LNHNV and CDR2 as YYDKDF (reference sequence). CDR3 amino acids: CATSKEIGGSARFF. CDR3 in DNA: TGTGCCACCAGCAAAGAAATAGGCGGGTCCGCTCGGTTCTTC.

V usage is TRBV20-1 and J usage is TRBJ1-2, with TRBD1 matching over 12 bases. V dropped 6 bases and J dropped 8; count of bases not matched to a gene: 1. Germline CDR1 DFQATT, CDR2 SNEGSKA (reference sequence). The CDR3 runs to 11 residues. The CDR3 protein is CSAGTGGGYTF. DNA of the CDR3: TGCAGTGCCGGGACAGGGGGCGGCTACACCTTC.

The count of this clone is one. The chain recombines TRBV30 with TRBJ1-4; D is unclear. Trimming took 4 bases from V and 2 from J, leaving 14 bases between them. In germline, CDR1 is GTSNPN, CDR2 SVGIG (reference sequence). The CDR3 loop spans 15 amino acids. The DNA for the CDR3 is TGTGCCTGGAAAAACTCGCGGGCTACTAATGAAAAACTGTTTTTT. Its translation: CAWKNSRATNEKLFF. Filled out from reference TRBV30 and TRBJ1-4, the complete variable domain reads SQTIHQWPATLVQPVGSPLSLECTVEGTSNPNLYWYRQAAGRGLQLLFYSVGIGQISSEVPQNLSASRPQDRQFILSSKKLLLSDSGFYLCAWKNSRATNEKLFFGSGTQLSVL.

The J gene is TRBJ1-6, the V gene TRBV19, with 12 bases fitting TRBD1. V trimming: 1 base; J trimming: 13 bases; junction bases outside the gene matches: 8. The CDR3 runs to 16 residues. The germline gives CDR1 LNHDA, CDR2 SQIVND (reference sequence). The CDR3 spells CASSIGRGQGATPLHF. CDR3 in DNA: TGTGCCAGTAGTATAGGTCGGGGACAGGGGGCGACGCCCCTCCACTTT.

CDR3 in amino acids: CASSQVRGRATNEKLFF. The CDR3 DNA reads as TGTGCCAGCAGCCAAGTGCGGGGGAGGGCAACTAATGAAAAACTGTTTTTT. The chain has TRBV3-1 (or the pseudogene TRBV3-2) and TRBJ1-4; D is possibly TRBD1 (5 bases). CDR1 is LGHDT and CDR2 is YNNKEL in the germline V gene (reference sequence). The CDR3 contains 17 residues. V was trimmed by 1 base and J by 0 bases, leaving 12 bases between them.

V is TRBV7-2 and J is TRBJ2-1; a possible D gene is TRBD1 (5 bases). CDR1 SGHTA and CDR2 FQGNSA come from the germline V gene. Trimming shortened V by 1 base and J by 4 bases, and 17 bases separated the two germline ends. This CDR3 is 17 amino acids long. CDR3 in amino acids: CASSLGLQGPWYNEQFF. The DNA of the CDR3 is TGTGCCAGCAGCTTAGGTCTTCAGGGTCCTTGGTACAATGAGCAGTTCTTC.

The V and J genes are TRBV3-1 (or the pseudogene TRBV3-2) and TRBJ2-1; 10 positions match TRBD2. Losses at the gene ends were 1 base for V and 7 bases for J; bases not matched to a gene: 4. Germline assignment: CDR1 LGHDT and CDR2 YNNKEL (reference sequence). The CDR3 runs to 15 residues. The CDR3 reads CASSQVSGRGNEQFF. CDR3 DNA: TGTGCCAGCAGCCAAGTAAGCGGGAGGGGGAATGAGCAGTTCTTC.

CDR3 coding DNA: TGTGCCAGTAGAACCTCCGGGACTAGAGGGGCCTGGGATGAGCAGTTCTTC. Translated, it gives CASRTSGTRGAWDEQFF. J is TRBJ2-1 and V is TRBV19; 8 nucleotides match TRBD2. The germline V gene has CDR1 LNHDA and CDR2 SQIVND (reference sequence). Trimming removed 6 bases from V and 8 bases from J; junction bases left unmatched: 18. CDR3 length equals 17 residues.

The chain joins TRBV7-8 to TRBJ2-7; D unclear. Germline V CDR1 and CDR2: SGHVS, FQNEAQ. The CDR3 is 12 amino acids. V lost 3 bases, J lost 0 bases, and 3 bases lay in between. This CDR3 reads CASSFSSYEQYF. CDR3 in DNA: TGTGCCAGCAGCTTCAGCTCCTACGAGCAGTACTTC.

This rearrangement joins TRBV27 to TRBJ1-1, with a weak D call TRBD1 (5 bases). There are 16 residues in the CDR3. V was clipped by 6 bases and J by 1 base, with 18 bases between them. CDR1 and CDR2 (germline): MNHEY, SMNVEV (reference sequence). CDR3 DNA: TGTGCCAGCAGGCCCCAGGGTATCACCACGAACACTGAAGCTTTCTTT. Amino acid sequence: CASRPQGITTNTEAFF.